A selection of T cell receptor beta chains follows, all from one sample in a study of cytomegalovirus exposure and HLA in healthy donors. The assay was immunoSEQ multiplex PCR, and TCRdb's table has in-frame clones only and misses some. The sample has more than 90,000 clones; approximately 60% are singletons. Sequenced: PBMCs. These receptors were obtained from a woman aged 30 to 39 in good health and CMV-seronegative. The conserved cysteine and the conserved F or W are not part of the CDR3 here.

CDR3aa: ASSLGTGSYGYT; v_gene: TRBV5-1; j_gene: TRBJ1-2
CDR3aa: ASSISDRGSEKLF; v_gene: TRBV19; j_gene: TRBJ1-4
CDR3aa: ASSFSSGSGYTDTQY; v_gene: TRBV7-9; j_gene: TRBJ2-3
CDR3aa: ASREQGPQETQY; v_gene: TRBV2; j_gene: TRBJ2-5
CDR3aa: ASSVGTGGVGDTIY; v_gene: TRBV9; j_gene: TRBJ1-3
CDR3aa: ASRGGAIYEQY; v_gene: TRBV27; j_gene: TRBJ2-7
CDR3aa: ASSLSLGRHEQY; v_gene: TRBV7-2; j_gene: TRBJ2-7
CDR3aa: ASSSRAGGSEETQY; v_gene: TRBV7-9; j_gene: TRBJ2-5
CDR3aa: ASSEVRDTEAF; v_gene: TRBV6-1; j_gene: TRBJ1-1
CDR3aa: ASRPRGQGGEKLF; v_gene: TRBV28; j_gene: TRBJ1-4
CDR3aa: ASSQDLLAGRSYEQY; v_gene: TRBV14; j_gene: TRBJ2-7
CDR3aa: ASSASLPNTEAF; v_gene: TRBV6-1; j_gene: TRBJ1-1
CDR3aa: ASSQGNEQF; v_gene: TRBV6-5; j_gene: TRBJ2-1
CDR3aa: ASSQADSSVVATDTQY; v_gene: TRBV4-2; j_gene: TRBJ2-3
CDR3aa: ASSQGGRGEKLF; v_gene: TRBV4-2; j_gene: TRBJ1-4
CDR3aa: AWNSGRVYEQY; v_gene: TRBV30; j_gene: TRBJ2-7
CDR3aa: ATSRDQGPLWEKLF; v_gene: TRBV15; j_gene: TRBJ1-4